These 2 T cell receptor beta chains originate from one sample sequenced in a study of blood T cell dynamics during melanoma immunotherapy. Noted time point: week 3, after first cycle of checkpoint inhibitor. TCRdb keeps only in-frame clones here, not all; method: immunoSEQ multiplex PCR. The data show more than 13,000 clones, around 86% seen once. Here the sequenced sample was blood, taken from a patient treated with checkpoint blockade. These TCRs come from a human donor with melanoma.

The CDR3: CASGFRLAGDNEQFF. The CDR3, as DNA: TGTGCTAGTGGTTTTAGGCTAGCGGGAGACAATGAGCAGTTCTTC. J is TRBJ2-1 and V is TRBV12-5, with 10 bases fitting TRBD2. CDR1 is LGHNT, CDR2 FRNRAP, per germline. With 3 bases clipped from V and 5 bases from J, the junction kept 4 bases outside the gene matches. This CDR3 is 15 amino acids long. The full variable domain, in which reference TRBV12-5 and TRBJ2-1 provide the parts outside the CDR3, is DARVTQTPRHKVTEMGQEVTMRCQPILGHNTVFWYRQTMMQGLELLAYFRNRAPLDDSGMPKDRFSAEMPDATLATLKIQPSEPRDSAVYFCASGFRLAGDNEQFFGPGTRLTVL.

This rearrangement joins TRBV27 to TRBJ2-5; D assignment may be TRBD1 or TRBD2 (5 bases each). Germline V CDR1 and CDR2: MNHEY, SMNVEV (reference sequence). V lost 2 bases to trimming and J lost 2 bases, with 12 bases between them. The CDR3 length is 15 residues. The CDR3 is CASSLTVGRQETQYF. The DNA for the CDR3 is TGTGCCAGCAGTTTAACAGTGGGACGGCAAGAGACCCAGTACTTC.